Sequencing of this T cell receptor (beta chain) was carried out in a study of OX40 agonist ivuxolimab in advanced cancers. Only in-frame clones appear in the TCRdb table, and some are missing; sequencing was by immunoSEQ multiplex PCR. The data contain 72,000 or so clones, roughly nine tenths of them seen just once; the ten biggest clones take up about an eighth. V lost 4 bases, J lost 2 bases, and 15 bases lay in between. The CDR3 has 15 residues. The germline CDR1 and CDR2 sequences are SGHNT and YYREEE (reference sequence). The chain uses TRBV5-4 and TRBJ2-5; D perhaps matches TRBD2 (6 bases). Sample: CD4+ or CD8+ T cells sorted from blood, taken in a trial of the OX40 agonist ivuxolimab. This receptor was taken from an adult with an advanced solid tumor such as melanoma, head and neck, liver or kidney cancer. The CDR3 nucleotides read TGTGCCAGCAGCCCCGGCGCCCTAGCGCAAGAGACCCAGTACTTC. Amino acids: CASSPGALAQETQYF.